The next 24 T cell receptor beta chains were all read from a single sample in a study of T cells in Graves' hyperthyroidism and ophthalmopathy. RNA transcripts yielded amplified TCR beta CDR3 regions. HTBI primers were employed in a first-round RT-PCR of the TCR CDR3. MiXCR, run by TCRdb on the multiplex PCR reads, gives a single entry per CDR3 protein. The repertoire includes roughly 360,000 distinct CDR3 sequences, approximately 13% of them detected once, and less than 25% sits in the top ten. Sequencing was performed on blood. All receptors derive from a man aged 25 to 40 with Graves' hyperthyroidism that later progressed to Graves' ophthalmopathy.

This clonotype was counted many times. The chain combines TRBV5-1 with TRBJ1-1; no reliable D call. From germline, CDR1 is SGHRS and CDR2 YFSETQ. This CDR3 comprises 12 residues. V lost 4 bases, J lost 11 bases, and 15 bases lay in between. The CDR3 spells CASSAGSSGAFF. For the CDR3, the DNA is TGCGCCAGCAGCGCGGGATCCTCGGGGGCTTTCTTT. Using reference TRBV5-1 and TRBJ1-1 for the parts outside the CDR3, the full variable domain is KAGVTQTPRYLIKTRGQQVTLSCSPISGHRSVSWYQQTPGQGLQFLFEYFSETQRNKGNFPGRFSGRQFSNSRSEMNVSTLELGDSALYLCASSAGSSGAFFGQGTRLTVV.

Only a few counts were recorded for this clonotype. CDR3 coding DNA: TGTGCCAGCAGCTTAGGCGGGGGGGCAAGAGATACGCAGTATTTT. Amino acids: CASSLGGGARDTQYF. The chain recombines TRBV7-2 with TRBJ2-3; TRBD2 agrees at 9 bases. The CDR3 runs 15 residues. V gave up 1 base and J gave up 5 bases; unmatched junction bases: 4. Germline-derived CDR1 and CDR2 are SGHTA and FQGNSA.

This clonotype was seen a handful of times. V gene TRBV9 combines with J gene TRBJ2-2; the match to TRBD2 covers 8 bases. CDR1 and CDR2 from the germline V gene are SGDLS and YYNGEE. V shed 6 bases and J 0 bases; nucleotides not matched to a gene: 1. The CDR3 loop spans 14 amino acids. CDR3 in DNA: TGTGCCAGCACCGGGGGGGCGAACACCGGGGAGCTGTTTTTT. This gives the protein CASTGGANTGELFF.

A remark on this clonotype: A much larger clone lies a single base off, so this may be a read error. The CDR3 carries no conserved terminal phenylalanine or tryptophan, so it likely arises from a read error. The rearrangement uses TRBV5-1 and TRBJ1-4; D perhaps matches TRBD1 (6 bases). The V and J ends lost 0 bases and 0 bases respectively, with 15 bases between them. CDR1 SGHRS and CDR2 YFSETQ come from the germline V gene. The CDR3 sequence is 18 residues long. The CDR3 DNA is TGCGCCAGCAGCTTGGTGCCGGGGGCCCAAGCAACTAATGAAAAACTGTTTCTT. As protein: CASSLVPGAQATNEKLFL.

This clonotype was picked up many times. This chain connects TRBV5-1 to TRBJ1-1; D not certain. Trimming shortened V by 5 bases and J by 10 bases, and 15 bases separated the two germline ends. The length of the CDR3 is 12 residues. Looked up from germline, CDR1 is SGHRS and CDR2 is YFSETQ. CDR3 amino acids: CASSSDFLGAFF. CDR3 DNA sequence: TGCGCCAGCAGTTCCGACTTCCTAGGAGCTTTCTTT. Based on the CDR3 plus reference TRBV5-1 and TRBJ1-1, the full variable domain is KAGVTQTPRYLIKTRGQQVTLSCSPISGHRSVSWYQQTPGQGLQFLFEYFSETQRNKGNFPGRFSGRQFSNSRSEMNVSTLELGDSALYLCASSSDFLGAFFGQGTRLTVV.

There are many counts of this clonotype. The rearrangement links TRBV12-3 or TRBV12-4 to TRBJ2-1, with D possibly being TRBD1 (6 bases). Trimming removed 8 bases from V and 1 base from J, with 18 bases in between. The length of the CDR3 is 16 residues. For the CDR3, the DNA is TGTGCCAGCCGAACCTTTCGAGGACAGTCCTACAATGAGCAGTTCTTC. This sequence encodes CASRTFRGQSYNEQFF.

This clonotype was seen more than once but under ten times. V gene TRBV30 combines with J gene TRBJ2-7, with D tentatively TRBD1 or TRBD2 (5 bases each). Germline CDR1 is GTSNPN and CDR2 is SVGIG (reference sequence). The CDR3 has 15 residues. V was cut by 0 bases and J by 6 bases, with 18 bases left in between. CDR3 nucleotide sequence: TGTGCCTGGAGTGTAGCCGGGTTGATGAGGGGCGAGCAGTACTTC. It yields the protein CAWSVAGLMRGEQYF.

In this sample, this clonotype turned up many times. J is TRBJ2-6 and V is TRBV27; D may be TRBD1 (6 bases). In germline, CDR1 is MNHEY, CDR2 SMNVEV (reference sequence). V lost 2 bases to trimming and J lost 3 bases, with 14 bases between them. This CDR3 is built from 17 residues. CDR3 coding DNA: TGTGCCAGCAGTTTAAAAGATAGGGGGTTTGGGGCCAACGTCCTGACTTTC. This translates into CASSLKDRGFGANVLTF.

Ten or more counts support this clonotype. The chain uses TRBV2 and TRBJ2-5; 8 bases are a match to TRBD1. The CDR3 runs 14 residues. The germline gives CDR1 SNHLY, CDR2 FYNNEI. After removal of 7 bases from V and 4 bases from J, the junction contained 8 bases not matched to a gene. The DNA of the CDR3 is TGTGCCAGCACCCTAGGAGGGACAGGAGAGACCCAGTACTTC. Amino acid sequence: CASTLGGTGETQYF.

The V gene is TRBV19, the J gene TRBJ2-7, with D tentatively TRBD2 (5 bases). Per the germline V gene, CDR1 is LNHDA and CDR2 is SQIVND (reference sequence). V shed 2 bases and J shed 0 bases, with 8 bases lying between them. The CDR3 spans 14 residues. The CDR3 loop is CASSISGSSYEQYF. The CDR3 coding sequence is TGTGCCAGTAGTATATCGGGGAGCTCCTACGAGCAGTACTTC.

This clonotype appeared many times. The J gene is TRBJ2-3, the V gene TRBV7-8; tentative D call: TRBD2 (6 bases). The CDR3 consists of 15 residues. Germline V gene sequence: CDR1 SGHVS, CDR2 FQNEAQ. V lost 7 bases, J lost 3 bases, and 17 bases lay in between. CDR3 sequence reads: CASNDRGTPTDTQYF. CDR3 sequence (DNA): TGTGCCAGCAATGATCGAGGGACTCCTACAGATACGCAGTATTTT.

This chain joins TRBV7-6 and TRBJ2-5; a possible D gene is TRBD2 (6 bases). The length of the CDR3 is 15 residues. CDR1 is SGHVS and CDR2 is FNYEAQ in the germline V gene. V was trimmed by 1 base and J by 3 bases, leaving 12 bases between them. CDR3 DNA sequence: TGTGCCAGCAGCTTAGTCGCGGGGAGCAAAGAGACCCAGTACTTC. The encoded protein is CASSLVAGSKETQYF.

There are many counts of this clonotype. The rearrangement joins TRBV2 to TRBJ2-2, with 9 bases that match TRBD1. This CDR3 is 16 amino acids long. Germline V gives CDR1 SNHLY, CDR2 FYNNEI. Losses at the gene ends were 2 bases for V and 2 bases for J; bases not matched to a gene: 3. As DNA, the CDR3 is TGTGCCAGCAGTGAATTGGGACAGGGAAACACCGGGGAGCTGTTTTTT. Translation gives CASSELGQGNTGELFF.

This clonotype was counted ten times or more. The chain is built from TRBV27 and TRBJ2-1; possibly TRBD2 for D (6 bases). The CDR3 is 15 amino acids. Germline assignment: CDR1 MNHEY and CDR2 SMNVEV (reference sequence). Trimming removed 3 bases from V and 6 bases from J, with 15 bases in between. CDR3 nucleotide sequence: TGTGCCAGCAGTTTGGTGGGGGGAGGTGGCAATGAGCAGTTCTTC. Residues: CASSLVGGGGNEQFF.

This clonotype has a count of ten or more. The V and J genes are TRBV28 and TRBJ1-4; 7 bases map to TRBD1. J was trimmed by 6 bases and V by 2 bases; bases with no gene match: 9. This CDR3 spans 16 amino acids. Germline CDR1 reads MDHEN; CDR2 reads SYDVKM. The CDR3 sequence: CASSLGVGGDYEKLFF. Written as DNA, the CDR3 is TGTGCCAGCAGTTTAGGGGTAGGGGGCGATTATGAAAAACTGTTTTTT.

This clonotype was counted ten times or more. The CDR3 bases are TGTGCCAGCAGTCTGGACAGTGGCCCTTCCTACGAGCAGTACTTC. Its translation: CASSLDSGPSYEQYF. This chain joins TRBV6-5 and TRBJ2-7, with TRBD1 as a possible D gene (6 bases). Trimming left V 5 bases short and J 1 base short, with 15 bases between. The CDR3 has 15 residues. The V gene's germline CDR1 is MNHEY and CDR2 SVGAGI.

This clonotype was observed many times. V and J are TRBV7-9 and TRBJ2-2; TRBD2 agrees at 13 bases. Germline CDR1 and CDR2: SEHNR and FQNEAQ (reference sequence). J was trimmed by 1 base and V by 5 bases; bases with no gene match: 7. This CDR3 spans 18 amino acids. The CDR3 spells CASSPRLAGGLNTGELFF. DNA of the CDR3: TGTGCCAGCAGCCCCCGACTAGCGGGGGGACTGAACACCGGGGAGCTGTTTTTT.

This clonotype was found once. V gene TRBV29-1 combines with J gene TRBJ2-1, with 7 bases identical to TRBD2. V was clipped by 7 bases and J by 3 bases; unmatched bases: 9. The CDR3 totals 14 residues. CDR1 is SQVTM, CDR2 ANQGSEA, per germline. The DNA of the CDR3 is TGCAGCGGAGAAGCGGGGTTCCACTACAATGAGCAGTTCTTC. It translates to CSGEAGFHYNEQFF.

This clonotype was seen repeatedly, ten times or more. CDR3 DNA sequence: TGTGCCAGCTCACCACTTGGCGTGGGGGACACTGAAGCTTTCTTT. It specifies CASSPLGVGDTEAFF. The chain combines TRBV18 with TRBJ1-1; the D gene is possibly TRBD1 (5 bases). The CDR3 contains 15 residues. V lost 1 base and J lost 3, with 12 bases in between. CDR1 and CDR2 from the germline V gene are KGHSH and LQKENI. Full variable domain (rest looked up from reference TRBV18 and TRBJ1-1): NAGVMQNPRHLVRRRGQEARLRCSPMKGHSHVYWYRQLPEEGLKFMVYLQKENIIDESGMPKERFSAEFPKEGPSILRIQQVVRGDSAAYFCASSPLGVGDTEAFFGQGTRLTVV.

Comments on this clonotype: With a much larger clone just one base away, this may be a read error. The chain recombines TRBV12-5 with TRBJ2-7, with a tentative D call TRBD1 (6 bases). The germline CDR1 and CDR2 sequences are LGHNT and FRNRAP. This CDR3 has 14 residues. DNA for the CDR3: TGTTCTAGTGTTCCCGGACAGCCTAACTACGAGCAGTACTTC. Translating it yields CSSVPGQPNYEQYF.

This clonotype was seen ten or more times. The rearrangement joins TRBV10-1 to TRBJ1-1; a weak D match, TRBD1 (5 bases). Trimming left V 1 base short and J 3 bases short, with 12 bases between. Germline V gene sequence: CDR1 WNHNN, CDR2 SYGVQD (reference sequence). The CDR3 extends over 15 amino acids. The DNA of the CDR3 is TGCGCCAGCAGTGAGTACCGGGGCGCTTACACTGAAGCTTTCTTT. It translates to CASSEYRGAYTEAFF.

This clonotype showed up many times. V usage is TRBV6-5 and J usage is TRBJ2-3; D is ambiguous. The CDR3 covers 14 residues. From germline, CDR1 is MNHEY and CDR2 SVGAGI. The V end was cut by 0 bases, the J end by 2 bases, with 6 bases between. Here the CDR3 DNA reads TGTGCCAGCAGTTACTCCCACCCCACAGATACGCAGTATTTT. Protein product: CASSYSHPTDTQYF.

This clonotype was recorded at least ten times. The chain couples TRBV2 to TRBJ1-6, with D possibly being TRBD1 (6 bases). Trimming left V 8 bases short and J 4 bases short, with 15 bases between. In germline, CDR1 is SNHLY, CDR2 FYNNEI. This CDR3 comprises 15 residues. CDR3 amino acids: CASSTGFGYNSPLHF. CDR3 coding DNA: TGTGCCAGCTCGACAGGTTTCGGGTATAATTCACCCCTCCACTTT.

This clonotype was observed at least ten times. The genes are TRBV6-1 and TRBJ1-2; TRBD1 matches 9 bases. The ends lost 7 bases at V and 7 bases at J; junction bases unmatched: 13. Germline CDR1 MNHNS, CDR2 SASEGT. This CDR3 contains 15 residues. CDR3 sequence reads: CASTRAGTGFFGYTF. The DNA for the CDR3 is TGTGCCAGCACCAGAGCCGGGACAGGGTTTTTTGGCTACACCTTC.